These 10 T cell receptor beta chains were sequenced from one sample in a study of T cell changes during pregnancy in multiple sclerosis. Profiled with immunoSEQ multiplex PCR; TCRdb holds only in-frame clones, not every one. This sample yields about 92,000 clones, of which roughly 92% are seen a single time; 2.6% belongs to the top ten. This specimen was peripheral blood, taken in the first trimester of pregnancy. The receptors come from a female donor with multiple sclerosis, enrolled in a pregnancy study.

V gene TRBV7-8 combines with J gene TRBJ2-3, with D hard to call. Germline assignment: CDR1 SGHVS and CDR2 FQNEAQ. V lost 1 base to trimming and J lost 2 bases, with 10 bases between them. The length of the CDR3 is 15 residues. CDR3 sequence: CASSLVGTTTDTQYF. The CDR3 coding sequence is TGTGCCAGCAGCTTAGTAGGAACTACCACAGATACGCAGTATTTT.

This sequence joins TRBV6-6 and TRBJ2-2, with 9 bases fitting TRBD1. V was clipped by 6 bases and J by 4 bases; unmatched bases: 0. Germline CDR1 and CDR2: MNHNY and SVGAGI (reference sequence). This CDR3 has 13 residues. In nucleotides, the CDR3 is TGTGCCAGCAGGGACAGGGGCACCGGGGAGCTGTTTTTT. This gives the protein CASRDRGTGELFF.

V gene TRBV28 combines with J gene TRBJ2-5; the match to TRBD1 covers 7 bases. Germline V gene data show CDR1 as MDHEN and CDR2 as SYDVKM. The CDR3 contains 13 residues. V shed 4 bases and J 7 bases; nucleotides not matched to a gene: 6. The DNA for the CDR3 is TGTGCCAGCAGTTCACAGGGGTTTGGGACCCAGTACTTC. This gives the protein CASSSQGFGTQYF.

This chain uses TRBV16 with TRBJ2-7, with no clear D. Between the trimmed V and J ends, which lost 2 bases and 5 bases, there was a span of 10 bases. The germline V gene encodes CDR1 KGHSY and CDR2 FQNENV. The CDR3 is 13 residues long. CDR3 loop: CASSQIRTHEQYF. For the CDR3, the DNA is TGTGCCAGCAGCCAAATCCGAACACACGAGCAGTACTTC.

The rearrangement joins TRBV5-1 to TRBJ2-3, with D possibly matching TRBD2 (6 bases). V lost 2 bases, J lost 2 bases, and 12 bases lay in between. CDR1 SGHRS and CDR2 YFSETQ come from the germline V gene. The CDR3 length is 15 residues. CDR3 region: CASSLDAGNTDTQYF. CDR3 nucleotides: TGCGCCAGCAGCTTAGATGCGGGGAACACAGATACGCAGTATTTT.

This chain uses TRBV2 with TRBJ2-1, with D uncertain. The CDR3 totals 13 residues. Trimming stripped 4 bases from V and 8 bases from J, with 12 bases between. Germline V gives CDR1 SNHLY, CDR2 FYNNEI. Here the CDR3 reads CASSVRFKDEQFF. The CDR3, as DNA: TGTGCCAGCAGTGTGAGGTTCAAGGATGAGCAGTTCTTC.

J is TRBJ1-5 and V is TRBV6-1, with 7 bases fitting TRBD1. Per the germline V gene, CDR1 is MNHNS and CDR2 is SASEGT. Trimming removed 4 bases from V and 9 bases from J; junction bases left unmatched: 15. CDR3 size: 16 residues. CDR3 residues: CASSVRQGEKSPPQHF. The CDR3 nucleotides are TGTGCCAGCAGTGTACGGCAGGGGGAAAAGTCGCCGCCCCAGCATTTT.

This clone appeared a single time. The chain couples TRBV2 to TRBJ2-3; tentative D call: TRBD2 (6 bases). CDR1 and CDR2 from the germline V gene are SNHLY and FYNNEI. The CDR3 consists of 12 residues. The V end was cut by 8 bases, the J end by 3 bases, with 9 bases between. The CDR3 spells CASWGETDTQYF. The CDR3 DNA sequence: TGTGCCAGCTGGGGGGAGACAGATACGCAGTATTTT.

The V gene is TRBV10-3, the J gene TRBJ1-1; 9 bases agree with TRBD1. Per the germline V gene, CDR1 is ENHRY and CDR2 is SYGVKD. V dropped 2 bases and J dropped 7; count of bases not matched to a gene: 11. The CDR3 extends over 16 amino acids. CDR3 protein: CAISEGTGLLFNEAFF. DNA of the CDR3: TGTGCCATCAGTGAGGGGACAGGGTTGTTATTCAATGAAGCTTTCTTT.

This chain connects TRBV21-1 to TRBJ2-7; the table calls TRBD1, which could not be checked here. TRBV21-1 is a listed pseudogene. The CDR3 length is 12 residues. The CDR3 coding sequence is TGTGCCAGCCGGGACAGCTATTACGAGCAGTACTTC. Amino acids: CASRDSYYEQYF.